The text below deals with one T cell receptor (beta chain). No cognate antigen has been identified for it. Per-base qualities were not stored, and no clone one base away is much larger. CDR1 KGHSH and CDR2 LQKENI were looked up in the germline V gene. The CDR3 measures 16 amino acids from cysteine to phenylalanine. Only the CDR3 portion is preserved as DNA: 48 bases, with reading frame beginning at the first base. V gives up 2 bases and J gives up 3 bases, and the segment between their germline ends measures 11 bases. The immunoSEQ Assay, a bias-controlled multiplex PCR, was used to amplify TCRbeta CDR3 regions from genomic DNA. Per the authors' processing: The number of nucleated cells in each sample was estimated by amplification of reference gene primers within the assay. To quantify the absolute abundance of each unique TCRbeta CDR3 rearrangement, sequence reads were collapsed and filtered. For each sample, productive Simpson clonality was calculated as the square root of Simpson's diversity index across productive rearrangements. Imported from immuneACCESS, the table was reduced by TCRdb to in-frame sequences with V and J called. These copies leave out some clones; in studies compared against another copy, an unresolved V gene accounts for under half, and the cause of the remainder is not known. The DNA gave D and trimming, while V, J and clone size come from that table. In all, the sample holds some 130,000 clones, and more than 75% of those were seen once. The ten biggest clones cover 9.5% to 13% of the sample.

These data belong to a study of blood T cell repertoires in COVID-19 (dated by TCRdb to about 2020). The study in broad terms: Collaborator samples came from the United States, Italy and Spain and covered acute and convalescent phases of COVID-19. Samples came from the ongoing ImmuneRACE study (first 160 participants) plus 1,254 subjects from 6 global collaborators. Deeply sampled blood TCRbeta repertoires from subjects exposed to, actively infected with, or recovered from COVID-19 were included in the dataset. The repertoires were made available in a free public database intended to serve as a resource for research on the immune response to SARS-CoV-2. Where available, HLA class I and class II types were obtained from metadata supplied by the sample provider rather than from assay-based typing. The sample metadata nearly always contained a de-identified subject ID, COVID-19 status, age in years and sex. The material from the prospective study consisted of cDNA or gDNA derived from T cells, B-cell-depleted T cells, or PBMCs.

The full study reports these points: The quantity of clinical and demographic metadata differed by source and by participant and was supplied without curation.

Another Seattle source contributed samples from volunteer blood donors who had recovered from COVID-19. Whole blood was collected in K2EDTA tubes by collaborating institutions according to the institutions' own protocols. For TCRbeta analysis, collaborators shipped samples in one of three forms: frozen whole blood, isolated PBMCs, or DNA extracted from either of those sample types. Material: peripheral blood. This receptor was taken from a man in his 60s who had recovered from COVID-19. Rearrangement joined TRBV18 to TRBJ2-6, with no reliable assignment of the D segment. For the CDR3, the sequence is CASSPARPSGANVLTF. The DNA sequence is as follows: TGTGCCAGCTCACCAGCTAGGCCCAGTGGGGCCAACGTCCTGACTTTC.